A selection of T cell receptor beta chains follows, all from one sample in a study of blood T cell repertoires in COVID-19. Measured with immunoSEQ multiplex PCR; TCRdb has only the in-frame clones, and not every one. In the table there are about 180,000 clones, approximately 87% of which are singletons. The sequenced sample was peripheral blood. The source is a person aged 65-85 years with COVID-19, enrolled during active disease. The CDR3 runs from the conserved cysteine through the conserved F or W. Fields, in order: J gene, V gene, D gene, clone size, CDR3 protein, CDR3 DNA. The D gene is left open where the match is weak. Expanded clones are given a class, and other clones once, few, many or no size at all.

J: TRBJ2-7
V: TRBV7-8
D: TRBD1
size: .
CDR3: CASSPETGGYEQYF
DNA: TGTGCCAGCAGCCCCGAAACAGGGGGCTACGAGCAGTACTTC

J: TRBJ2-7
V: TRBV5-4
D: TRBD1
size: .
CDR3: CASSFRDRLYEQYF
DNA: TGTGCCAGCAGCTTCCGGGACAGATTATACGAGCAGTACTTC

J: TRBJ2-7
V: TRBV10-3
D: TRBD2
size: .
CDR3: CAFRSGRAGDEQYF
DNA: TGTGCCTTCCGAAGCGGGAGGGCCGGGGACGAGCAGTACTTC

J: TRBJ1-5
V: TRBV5-5
D: .
size: .
CDR3: CASSLGQYSNQPQHF
DNA: TGTGCCAGCAGCTTGGGGCAGTATAGCAATCAGCCCCAGCATTTT

J: TRBJ1-1
V: TRBV6-5
D: .
size: .
CDR3: CASRGTAMNTEAFF
DNA: TGTGCCAGCAGAGGGACTGCTATGAACACTGAAGCTTTCTTT

J: TRBJ2-7
V: TRBV6-5
D: .
size: .
CDR3: CASGRSGPSYEQYF
DNA: TGTGCCAGCGGGAGGAGCGGACCCTCCTACGAGCAGTACTTC

J: TRBJ2-5
V: TRBV28
D: TRBD2
size: .
CDR3: CASSLGASGRTVAETQYF
DNA: TGTGCCAGCAGCCTAGGCGCTAGCGGGAGGACGGTTGCGGAGACCCAGTACTTC

J: TRBJ1-2
V: TRBV10-3
D: .
size: .
CDR3: CAISESTDSYGYTF
DNA: TGTGCCATCAGTGAGTCGACGGACAGCTATGGCTACACCTTC

J: TRBJ2-3
V: TRBV19
D: .
size: .
CDR3: CASKSRTTDTQYF
DNA: TGTGCCAGTAAATCGAGAACCACAGATACGCAGTATTTT

J: TRBJ2-1
V: TRBV27
D: TRBD2
size: once
CDR3: CASSLSGTSSYNEQFF
DNA: TGTGCCAGCAGTTTATCAGGGACTAGCTCCTACAATGAGCAGTTCTTC

J: TRBJ1-4
V: TRBV30
D: .
size: .
CDR3: CACSGSYEKLFF
DNA: TGTGCCTGCTCAGGGTCATATGAAAAACTGTTTTTT

J: TRBJ2-4
V: TRBV10-2
D: TRBD2
size: once
CDR3: CASSEQAGTRKNIQYF
DNA: TGCGCCAGCAGTGAACAAGCGGGAACCCGCAAAAACATTCAGTACTTC

J: TRBJ1-1
V: TRBV9
D: TRBD1
size: .
CDR3: CASSVADRGGTEAFF
DNA: TGTGCCAGCAGCGTAGCTGACAGGGGGGGCACTGAAGCTTTCTTT

J: TRBJ1-5
V: TRBV10-2
D: .
size: .
CDR3: CASRGGAYSNQPQHF
DNA: TGCGCCAGCAGGGGGGGGGCATATAGCAATCAGCCCCAGCATTTT

J: TRBJ1-2
V: TRBV7-9
D: TRBD1
size: .
CDR3: CASSFRPSTGGSAAYGYTF
DNA: TGTGCCAGCAGCTTCCGTCCGTCGACAGGGGGCTCTGCTGCCTATGGCTACACCTTC

J: TRBJ2-7
V: TRBV27
D: .
size: few
CDR3: CASGARDLLYEQYF
DNA: TGTGCCAGCGGGGCCCGTGATTTACTCTACGAGCAGTACTTC

J: TRBJ1-3
V: TRBV14
D: .
size: once
CDR3: CASSQGATRSGNTIYF
DNA: TGTGCCAGCAGCCAAGGAGCAACCCGCTCTGGAAACACCATATATTTT